This T cell receptor (beta chain) was profiled in a study of human T cells and chemical hapten exposure. Study information: Patients were mainly female, each with alopecia areata, totalis or universalis.

MiXCR, run by TCRdb on the RACE reads, gives a single entry per CDR3 protein. The sample includes about 98,000 distinct CDR3 sequences, 10% to 11% seen only once; the top ten take around 3.1%. Specified time point: pre-sensitization, week 0. Regarding treatment: therapeutic diphenylcyclopropenone sensitization with weekly scalp DPC. Alopecia patients deemed DPC-suitable, aged 18 to 70, excluding pregnancy. Trimming removed 2 bases from V and 5 bases from J; junction bases left unmatched: 9. The CDR3 sequence is 16 residues long. In germline, CDR1 is SGHTA, CDR2 FQGNSA. The chain combines TRBV7-2 with TRBJ1-5; 7 bases fit TRBD1. Sequences were derived from whole blood, sampled in connection with sensitization to the hapten diphenylcyclopropenone (DPC). The receptor comes from a woman aged 55-75 years with alopecia areata. Some clones in this sample may be carry-over from other donors' samples. CDR3 protein: CASSLRWTGGDQPQHF. As DNA, the CDR3 is TGTGCCAGCAGCTTAAGGTGGACAGGCGGGGATCAGCCCCAGCATTTT. Full variable domain (rest looked up from reference TRBV7-2 and TRBJ1-5): GAGVSQSPSNKVTEKGKDVELRCDPISGHTALYWYRQSLGQGLEFLIYFQGNSAPDKSGLPSDRFSAERTGGSVSTLTIQRTQQEDSAVYLCASSLRWTGGDQPQHFGDGTRLSIL.